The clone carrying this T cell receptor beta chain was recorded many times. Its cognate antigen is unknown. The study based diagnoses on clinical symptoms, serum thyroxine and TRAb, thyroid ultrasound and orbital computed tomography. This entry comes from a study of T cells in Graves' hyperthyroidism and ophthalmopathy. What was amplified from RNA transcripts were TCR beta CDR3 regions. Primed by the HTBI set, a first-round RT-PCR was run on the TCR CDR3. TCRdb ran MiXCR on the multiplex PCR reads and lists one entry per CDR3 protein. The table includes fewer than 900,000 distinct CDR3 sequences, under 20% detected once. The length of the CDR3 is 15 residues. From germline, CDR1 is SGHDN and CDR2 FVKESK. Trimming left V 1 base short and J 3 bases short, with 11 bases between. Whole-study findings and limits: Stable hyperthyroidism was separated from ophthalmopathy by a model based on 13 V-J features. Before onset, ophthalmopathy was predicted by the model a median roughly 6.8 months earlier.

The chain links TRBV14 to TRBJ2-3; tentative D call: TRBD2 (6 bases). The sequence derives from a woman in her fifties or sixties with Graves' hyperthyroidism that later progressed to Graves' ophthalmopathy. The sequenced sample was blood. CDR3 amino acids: CASSQAGLATDTQYF. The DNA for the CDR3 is TGTGCCAGCAGCCAAGCGGGGCTAGCGACAGATACGCAGTATTTT.